A selection of T cell receptor beta chains follows, all from one sample in a study of T cell responses to AZD1222 COVID-19 vaccine. Assay: immunoSEQ multiplex PCR; the TCRdb copy retains only in-frame clones and omits some. In the table there are about 140,000 clones, 90% of which are singletons. The input for sequencing was peripheral blood, taken on day 0 of AZD1222 vaccination. Every receptor here comes from an adult in good health. The CDR3 runs from the conserved cysteine through the conserved F or W. The D gene is left open where the match is weak. Some rows have no size entry. The others give once, few or many, or a class for an expanded clone.

d_call: NA
j_call: TRBJ2-7
clone_size: NA
v_call: TRBV14
cdr3_aa: CASSQLYEQYF
cdr3_nt: TGTGCCAGCAGCCAACTGTACGAGCAGTACTTC

d_call: NA
j_call: TRBJ2-3
clone_size: NA
v_call: TRBV7-8
cdr3_aa: CASSLVGIQGFSTDTQYF
cdr3_nt: TGTGCCAGCAGCTTAGTAGGGATTCAGGGCTTCTCCACAGATACGCAGTATTTT

d_call: NA
j_call: TRBJ2-7
clone_size: NA
v_call: TRBV12-3/TRBV12-4
cdr3_aa: CASSFLEVYEQYF
cdr3_nt: TGTGCCAGCAGTTTTCTTGAGGTTTACGAGCAGTACTTC

d_call: NA
j_call: TRBJ1-2
clone_size: NA
v_call: TRBV6-5
cdr3_aa: CASSNGGRARGYTF
cdr3_nt: TGTGCCAGCAGCAACGGAGGGCGGGCCAGGGGCTACACCTTC

d_call: NA
j_call: TRBJ2-2
clone_size: NA
v_call: TRBV9
cdr3_aa: CASSATGLGNTGELFF
cdr3_nt: TGTGCCAGCAGCGCTACGGGACTGGGGAACACCGGGGAGCTGTTTTTT

d_call: TRBD2
j_call: TRBJ2-1
clone_size: NA
v_call: TRBV27
cdr3_aa: CASGPRAAGVYNEQFF
cdr3_nt: TGTGCCAGCGGGCCCCGGGCAGCGGGAGTGTATAATGAGCAGTTCTTC

d_call: NA
j_call: TRBJ2-2
clone_size: once
v_call: TRBV30
cdr3_aa: CAWSVLGTGELFF
cdr3_nt: TGTGCCTGGAGTGTACTTGGCACCGGGGAGCTGTTTTTT

d_call: TRBD2
j_call: TRBJ2-1
clone_size: NA
v_call: TRBV18
cdr3_aa: CASSPPPLADNEQFF
cdr3_nt: TGTGCCAGCTCACCACCCCCACTAGCGGACAATGAGCAGTTCTTC

d_call: TRBD2
j_call: TRBJ2-1
clone_size: NA
v_call: TRBV5-1
cdr3_aa: CAAPASGYNEQFF
cdr3_nt: TGCGCCGCGCCGGCTAGCGGTTACAATGAGCAGTTCTTC

d_call: NA
j_call: TRBJ1-1
clone_size: NA
v_call: TRBV5-6
cdr3_aa: CASSLVAISGITEAFF
cdr3_nt: TGTGCCAGCAGCTTGGTGGCGATCTCGGGGATCACTGAAGCTTTCTTT